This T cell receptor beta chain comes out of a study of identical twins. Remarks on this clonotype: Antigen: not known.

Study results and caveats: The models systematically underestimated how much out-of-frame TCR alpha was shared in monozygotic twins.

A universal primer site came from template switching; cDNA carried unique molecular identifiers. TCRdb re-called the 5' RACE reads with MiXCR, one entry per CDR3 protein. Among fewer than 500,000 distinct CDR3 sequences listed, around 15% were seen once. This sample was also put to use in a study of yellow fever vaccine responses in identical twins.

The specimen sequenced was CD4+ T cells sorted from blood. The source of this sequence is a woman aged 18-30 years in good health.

The CDR3 coding sequence is TGCGCCAGCAGCCAAGTAGGGGATTCACCCCTCCACTTT. Encoded protein: CASSQVGDSPLHF. The chain carries TRBV4-3 and TRBJ1-6; weak D call: TRBD1 (5 bases). Trimming shortened V by 1 base and J by 8 bases, and 6 bases separated the two germline ends. CDR3 length: 13 residues. In germline, CDR1 is LGHNA, CDR2 YSLEER.